This TCR beta chain was profiled in a study of cytomegalovirus exposure and HLA in healthy donors. In this sample, this clone turned up once. Its specificity is not known. Both 60 Vbeta primers and 13 Jbeta primers went into the PCR. Repertoires were generated with immunoSEQ multiplex PCR, while TCRdb's copy carries only in-frame clones and drops some. The sample consists of around 250,000 clones, about 93% of them appearing once. Study-wide findings and caveats: Among the most significant clusters, several appeared linked to common viral pathogens in a later analysis. Analysis was carried out at a later point, and it linked a missense DCLRE1C variant to TCR beta V- and J-gene trimming. Under in vitro conditions, a few CMV-associated chains were confirmed as specific for CMV antigens.

Trimming removed 5 bases at V and 4 bases at J, with 14 bases between. This CDR3 has 13 amino acids. Germline lookup yields CDR1 GTSNPN and CDR2 SVGIG (reference sequence). At sampling all donors were nominally healthy, likely with unrecorded immune exposures. The sequence came from a girl aged 2 to 10 in good health and CMV-seronegative. Material for sequencing was PBMCs. The rearrangement joins TRBV30 to TRBJ1-2; perhaps TRBD1 as D (6 bases). The CDR3 loop is CAWWAGDSYGYTF. The CDR3 DNA sequence: TGTGCCTGGTGGGCAGGGGATAGCTATGGCTACACCTTC.